This entry lists 10 T cell receptor beta chains sequenced from one sample in a study of cytomegalovirus exposure and HLA in healthy donors (dated by TCRdb to 2017 to 2019). Library creation used the immunoSEQ multiplex PCR assay. TCRdb carries this immuneACCESS record with in-frame sequences only. Its versions omit some clonotypes, under half of them owing to an unresolved V gene in the studies checked, with the rest unexplained. The sample table holds 68,000 or so clones, of which roughly nine tenths were seen once. About 3% of the sample goes to the ten largest clones. The source material was PBMCs. The receptors shown here come from a man aged 18 to 29 in good health and CMV-seronegative.

V is TRBV7-6 and J is TRBJ1-2, with TRBD1 matching over 7 bases. The CDR3 is 15 residues long. Germline CDR1 reads SGHVS; CDR2 reads FNYEAQ. The junction had 10 bases not matched to a gene; V was cut back by 5 bases and J by 4 bases. The CDR3, as DNA: TGTGCCAGCAGCCCTTTCGACAGGGCGGCCTATGGCTACACCTTC. Its translation: CASSPFDRAAYGYTF.

V usage is TRBV15 and J usage is TRBJ2-3; D is possibly TRBD2 (5 bases). Trimming took off 5 bases at V and 0 bases at J, with 15 bases between the two ends. Looked up from germline, CDR1 is LNHNV and CDR2 is YYDKDF (reference sequence). CDR3 length equals 16 residues. The CDR3 coding sequence is TGTGCCACCAGCCCAACCTGGCGGACTAGCACAGATACGCAGTATTTT. Translating gives CATSPTWRTSTDTQYF. The entire variable domain, with the rest obtained from reference TRBV15 and TRBJ2-3, is as follows: DAMVIQNPRYQVTQFGKPVTLSCSQTLNHNVMYWYQQKSSQAPKLLFHYYDKDFNNEADTPDNFQSRRPNTSFCFLDIRSPGLGDTAMYLCATSPTWRTSTDTQYFGPGTRLTVL.

The chain links TRBV15 to TRBJ2-1; TRBD1 matches 9 bases. Germline V CDR1 and CDR2: LNHNV, YYDKDF (reference sequence). The CDR3 covers 19 residues. The junction had 14 bases not matched to a gene; V was cut back by 0 bases and J by 5 bases. The CDR3: CATSRDGDRVVFADNEQFF. The DNA for the CDR3 is TGTGCCACCAGCAGAGATGGGGACAGGGTTGTTTTCGCGGACAATGAGCAGTTCTTC.

J is TRBJ1-1 and V is TRBV9; no reliable D call. CDR1 SGDLS and CDR2 YYNGEE come from the germline V gene. Trimming pared 1 base from V and 4 bases from J, leaving 14 bases between. The CDR3 covers 15 residues. This CDR3 reads CASSVTSSGLTEAFF. CDR3 bases: TGTGCCAGCAGCGTAACCTCAAGTGGACTCACTGAAGCTTTCTTT. Combining the CDR3 with reference TRBV9 and TRBJ1-1 gives the whole variable domain DSGVTQTPKHLITATGQRVTLRCSPRSGDLSVYWYQQSLDQGLQFLIQYYNGEERAKGNILERFSAQQFPDLHSELNLSSLELGDSALYFCASSVTSSGLTEAFFGQGTRLTVV.

V usage is TRBV27 and J usage is TRBJ2-3; maybe TRBD1 (5 bases). This CDR3 is 13 amino acids long. Germline V CDR1 and CDR2: MNHEY, SMNVEV (reference sequence). V dropped 8 bases and J dropped 1 base, with 10 bases sitting between them. CDR3 residues: CASLKGGTDTQYF. The CDR3 nucleotides are TGTGCCAGCCTCAAAGGGGGCACAGATACGCAGTATTTT.

The rearrangement joins TRBV30 to TRBJ2-3, with 11 nucleotides matching TRBD2. The CDR3 consists of 16 residues. The ends lost 0 bases at V and 6 bases at J; junction bases unmatched: 8. Germline V CDR1 and CDR2: GTSNPN, SVGIG (reference sequence). In DNA, the CDR3 is TGTGCCTGGAGTGTACGTACTAGCGGGAGTCCTGATACGCAGTATTTT. This gives the protein CAWSVRTSGSPDTQYF.

CDR3 loop: CASSARQGAMNTEAFF. The DNA for the CDR3 is TGTGCCAGCAGCGCAAGACAGGGGGCCATGAACACTGAAGCTTTCTTT. This rearrangement joins TRBV7-6 to TRBJ1-1, with TRBD1 matching over 10 bases. The CDR3 length is 16 residues. With 5 bases clipped from V and 0 bases from J, the junction kept 6 bases outside the gene matches. The germline CDR1 and CDR2 sequences are SGHVS and FNYEAQ.

This clone was recorded a few times. J is TRBJ2-1 and V is TRBV4-2; the D gene is possibly TRBD2 (6 bases). CDR3 length: 17 amino acids. Germline V CDR1 and CDR2: LGHNA, YNFKEQ. Deletions cut 0 bases from V and 2 bases from J, with 14 bases between. CDR3: CASSQDSAGRAYNEQFF. CDR3 DNA sequence: TGTGCCAGCAGCCAAGATTCGGCGGGACGGGCCTACAATGAGCAGTTCTTC.

The chain employs TRBV28 and TRBJ1-2; TRBD1 is a possible D gene (5 bases). The CDR3 consists of 14 residues. Germline loops: CDR1 MDHEN, CDR2 SYDVKM. V lost 6 bases, J lost 3 bases, and 14 bases lay in between. The CDR3 sequence: CASRQGGLDYGYTF. The CDR3 DNA reads as TGTGCCAGCAGGCAGGGAGGACTGGACTATGGCTACACCTTC.

The chain uses TRBV5-6 and TRBJ1-2; D is unclear. The CDR3 covers 15 residues. Germline CDR1 is SGHDT and CDR2 is YYEEEE. Trimming took 2 bases from V and 5 from J, leaving 16 bases between them. The CDR3 nucleotides read TGTGCCAGCAGCTTCGGTTGGGCTGGGCCTTATGGCTACACCTTC. This codes for CASSFGWAGPYGYTF.